This is a list of T cell receptor beta chains from one sample in a study of beta chain features in type 1 diabetes. Profiling relied on immunoSEQ multiplex PCR, and the TCRdb table lists in-frame clones only, not all of them. The table lists a few hundred thousand clones, 9.6% of them singletons. Source material: central memory CD4+ T cells from blood. These receptors came from a man in his thirties or forties with type 1 diabetes. Each CDR3 is given with its conserved first and last residue. The D gene is left open where the match is weak. Some rows have no size entry. The others give once, few or many, or a class for an expanded clone.

>TRBJ1-5|TRBD1|-|TRBV7-9
TGTGCCAGCAGCTTATACAGGGGAGGGAATCAGCCCCAGCATTTT
CASSLYRGGNQPQHF
>TRBJ2-2|TRBD1|-|TRBV4-1
TGCGCCAGCAGTGACGGACAGGGACGGACCGGGGAGCTGTTTTTT
CASSDGQGRTGELFF
>TRBJ1-5|TRBD1|few|TRBV7-8
TGTGCCAGCAGCTTCCCGATCAGGGGGGCAACTAATCAGCCCCAGCATTTT
CASSFPIRGATNQPQHF
>TRBJ2-2|TRBD1|few|TRBV29-1
TGCAGCGTTGACCAGGGCAGGGGGCGAACCCCTACCGGGGAGCTGTTTTTT
CSVDQGRGRTPTGELFF
>TRBJ2-5|TRBD2|many|TRBV4-1
TGCGCCAGCAGCCTAGCGGGAGAGGGGACCCAGTACTTC
CASSLAGEGTQYF
>TRBJ2-2|-|-|TRBV29-1
TGCAGCTCGAGGGCTAGAGGGGACACCGGGGAGCTGTTTTTT
CSSRARGDTGELFF
>TRBJ1-1|-|many|TRBV19
TGTGCCAGTACGGGGGGCATGAACACTGAAGCTTTCTTT
CASTGGMNTEAFF
>TRBJ2-4|-|many|TRBV5-1
TGCGCCAGCAAAGCGACAGGCTCAGCCAAAAACATTCAGTACTTC
CASKATGSAKNIQYF
>TRBJ1-2|TRBD1|-|TRBV7-2
TGTGCCAGCAGCTTAGGACAGGGGGCGTCGGGCTACACCTTC
CASSLGQGASGYTF
>TRBJ1-2|-|many|TRBV16
TGTGCCAGCAGCCTCAGGGGACGTGGCTACACCTTC
CASSLRGRGYTF